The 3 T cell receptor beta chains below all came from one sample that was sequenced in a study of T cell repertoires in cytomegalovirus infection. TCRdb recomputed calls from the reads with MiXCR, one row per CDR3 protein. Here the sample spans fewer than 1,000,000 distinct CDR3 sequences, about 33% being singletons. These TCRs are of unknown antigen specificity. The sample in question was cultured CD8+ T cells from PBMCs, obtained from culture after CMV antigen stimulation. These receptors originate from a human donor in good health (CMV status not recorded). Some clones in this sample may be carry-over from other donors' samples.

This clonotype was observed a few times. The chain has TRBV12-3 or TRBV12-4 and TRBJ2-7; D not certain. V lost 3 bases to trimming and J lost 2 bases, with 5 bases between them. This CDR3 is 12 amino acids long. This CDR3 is CASSFPTYEQYF. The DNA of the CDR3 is TGTGCCAGCAGTTTTCCGACCTACGAGCAGTACTTC.

CDR3 region: CASSSPTGGNSPLHF. The CDR3 bases are TGTGCCAGCAGCTCTCCCACAGGGGGCAATTCACCCCTCCACTTT. This chain joins TRBV7-9 and TRBJ1-6; 9 nucleotides line up with TRBD1. The CDR3 has 15 amino acids. CDR1 and CDR2 from the germline V gene are SEHNR and FQNEAQ (reference sequence). The trim removed 4 bases at V and 7 bases at J, leaving 5 bases unmatched.

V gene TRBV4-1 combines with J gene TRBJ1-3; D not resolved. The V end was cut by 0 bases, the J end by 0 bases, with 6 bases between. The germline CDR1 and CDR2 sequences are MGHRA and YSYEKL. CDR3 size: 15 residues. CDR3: CASSQEGRSGNTIYF. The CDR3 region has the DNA TGCGCCAGCAGCCAAGAAGGGCGCTCTGGAAACACCATATATTTT.